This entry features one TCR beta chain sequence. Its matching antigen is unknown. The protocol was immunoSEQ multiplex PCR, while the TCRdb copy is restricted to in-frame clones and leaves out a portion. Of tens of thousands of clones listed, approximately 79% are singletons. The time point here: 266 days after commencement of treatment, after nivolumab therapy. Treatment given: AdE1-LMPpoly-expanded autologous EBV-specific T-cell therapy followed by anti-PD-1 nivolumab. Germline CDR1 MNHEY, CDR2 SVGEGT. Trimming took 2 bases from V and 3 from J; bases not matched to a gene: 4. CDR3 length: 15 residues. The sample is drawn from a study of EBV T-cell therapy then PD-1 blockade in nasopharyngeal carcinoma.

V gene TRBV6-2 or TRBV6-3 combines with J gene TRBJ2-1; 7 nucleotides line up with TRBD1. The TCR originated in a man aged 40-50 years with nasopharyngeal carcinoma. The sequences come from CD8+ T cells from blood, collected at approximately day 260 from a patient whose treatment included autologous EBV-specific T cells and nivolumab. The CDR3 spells CASSYMAGGYNEQFF. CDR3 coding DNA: TGTGCCAGCAGTTACATGGCAGGGGGCTACAATGAGCAGTTCTTC.